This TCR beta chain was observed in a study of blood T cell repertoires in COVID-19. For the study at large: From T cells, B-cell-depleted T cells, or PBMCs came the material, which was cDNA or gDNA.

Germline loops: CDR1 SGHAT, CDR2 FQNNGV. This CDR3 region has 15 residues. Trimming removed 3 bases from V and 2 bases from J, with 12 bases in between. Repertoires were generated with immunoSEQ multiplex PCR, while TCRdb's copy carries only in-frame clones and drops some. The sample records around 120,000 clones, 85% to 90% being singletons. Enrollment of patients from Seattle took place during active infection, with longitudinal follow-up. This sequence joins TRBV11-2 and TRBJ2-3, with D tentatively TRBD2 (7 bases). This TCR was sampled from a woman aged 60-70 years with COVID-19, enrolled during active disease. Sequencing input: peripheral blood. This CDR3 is CASSFGGGATDTQYF. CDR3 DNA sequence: TGTGCCAGCAGCTTTGGAGGGGGGGCCACAGATACGCAGTATTTT.